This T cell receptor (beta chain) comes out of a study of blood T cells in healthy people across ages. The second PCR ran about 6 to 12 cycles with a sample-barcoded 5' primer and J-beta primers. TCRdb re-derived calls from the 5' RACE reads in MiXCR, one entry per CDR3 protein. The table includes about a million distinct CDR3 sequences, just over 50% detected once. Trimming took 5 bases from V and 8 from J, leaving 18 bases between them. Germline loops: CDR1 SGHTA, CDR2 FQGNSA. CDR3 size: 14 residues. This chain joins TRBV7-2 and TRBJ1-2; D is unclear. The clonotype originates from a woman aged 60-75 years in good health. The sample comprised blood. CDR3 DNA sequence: TGTGCCAGCAGCCACCCGGGGAACGTCCGGGGCTACACCTTC. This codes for CASSHPGNVRGYTF.